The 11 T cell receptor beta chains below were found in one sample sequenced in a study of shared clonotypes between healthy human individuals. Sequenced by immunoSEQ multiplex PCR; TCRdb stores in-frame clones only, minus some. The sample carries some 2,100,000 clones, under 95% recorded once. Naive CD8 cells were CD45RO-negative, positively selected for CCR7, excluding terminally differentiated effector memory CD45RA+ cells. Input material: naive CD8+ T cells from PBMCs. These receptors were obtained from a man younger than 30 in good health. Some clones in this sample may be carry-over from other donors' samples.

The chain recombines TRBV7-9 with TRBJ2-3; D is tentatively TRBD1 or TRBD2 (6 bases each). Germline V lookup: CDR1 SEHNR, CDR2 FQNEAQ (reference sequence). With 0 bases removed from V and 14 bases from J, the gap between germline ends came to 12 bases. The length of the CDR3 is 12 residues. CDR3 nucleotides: TGTGCCAGCAGCTTAGCGTCCGAGGGGGGGTATTTT. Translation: CASSLASEGGYF.

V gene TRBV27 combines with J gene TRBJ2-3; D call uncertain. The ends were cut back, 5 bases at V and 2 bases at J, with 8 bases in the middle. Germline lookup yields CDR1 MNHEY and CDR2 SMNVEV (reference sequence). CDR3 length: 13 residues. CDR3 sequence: CASSTLVTDTQYF. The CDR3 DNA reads TGTGCCAGCAGTACCCTAGTCACAGATACGCAGTATTTT.

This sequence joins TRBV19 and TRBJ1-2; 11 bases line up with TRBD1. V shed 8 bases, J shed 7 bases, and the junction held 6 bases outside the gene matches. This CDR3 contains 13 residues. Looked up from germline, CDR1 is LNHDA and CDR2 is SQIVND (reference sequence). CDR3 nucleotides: TGTGCCAGTGGGACAGGGGGAACGGCTGGCTACACCTTC. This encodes CASGTGGTAGYTF. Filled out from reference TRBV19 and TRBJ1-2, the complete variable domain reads DGGITQSPKYLFRKEGQNVTLSCEQNLNHDAMYWYRQDPGQGLRLIYYSQIVNDFQKGDIAEGYSVSREKKESFPLTVTSAQKNPTAFYLCASGTGGTAGYTFGSGTRLTVV.

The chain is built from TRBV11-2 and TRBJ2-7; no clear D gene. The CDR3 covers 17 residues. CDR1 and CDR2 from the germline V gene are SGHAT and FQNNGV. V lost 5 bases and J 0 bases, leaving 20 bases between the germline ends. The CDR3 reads CASSLGDRLFSSYEQYF. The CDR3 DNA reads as TGTGCCAGCAGCCTTGGCGATAGGCTCTTTAGCTCCTACGAGCAGTACTTC.

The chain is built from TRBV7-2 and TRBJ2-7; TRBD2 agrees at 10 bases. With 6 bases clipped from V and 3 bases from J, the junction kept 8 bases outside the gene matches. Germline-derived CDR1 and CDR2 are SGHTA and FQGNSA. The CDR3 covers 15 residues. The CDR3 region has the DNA TGTGCCAGCAGAAGATCTAGCGGGAGAGACTACGAGCAGTACTTC. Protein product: CASRRSSGRDYEQYF. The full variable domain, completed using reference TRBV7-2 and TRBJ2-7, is GAGVSQSPSNKVTEKGKDVELRCDPISGHTALYWYRQSLGQGLEFLIYFQGNSAPDKSGLPSDRFSAERTGGSVSTLTIQRTQQEDSAVYLCASRRSSGRDYEQYFGPGTRLTVT.

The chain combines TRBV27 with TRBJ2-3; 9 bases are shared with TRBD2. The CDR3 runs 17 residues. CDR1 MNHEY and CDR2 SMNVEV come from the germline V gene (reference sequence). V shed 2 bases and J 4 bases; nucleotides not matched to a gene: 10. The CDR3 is CASSLIGAGGPSDTQYF. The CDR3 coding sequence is TGTGCCAGCAGTTTAATCGGGGCGGGAGGGCCCTCAGATACGCAGTATTTT.

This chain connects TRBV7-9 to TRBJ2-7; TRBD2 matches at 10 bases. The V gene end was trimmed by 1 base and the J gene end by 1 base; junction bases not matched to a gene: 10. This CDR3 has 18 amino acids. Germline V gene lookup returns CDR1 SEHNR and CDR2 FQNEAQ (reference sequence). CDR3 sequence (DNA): TGTGCCAGCAGCTTAGGTGGTAGCGGGGGGATTCGATCCTACGAGCAGTACTTC. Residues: CASSLGGSGGIRSYEQYF. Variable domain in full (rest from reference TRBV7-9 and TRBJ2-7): DTGVSQNPRHKITKRGQNVTFRCDPISEHNRLYWYRQTLGQGPEFLTYFQNEAQLEKSRLLSDRFSAERPKGSFSTLEIQRTEQGDSAMYLCASSLGGSGGIRSYEQYFGPGTRLTVT.

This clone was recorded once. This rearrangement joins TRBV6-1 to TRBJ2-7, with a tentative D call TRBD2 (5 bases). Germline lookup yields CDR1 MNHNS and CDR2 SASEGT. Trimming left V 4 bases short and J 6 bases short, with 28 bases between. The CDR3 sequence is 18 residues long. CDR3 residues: CASSATPSTDGGLGEQYF. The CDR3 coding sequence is TGTGCCAGCAGTGCCACTCCCTCGACGGACGGAGGATTGGGCGAGCAGTACTTC.

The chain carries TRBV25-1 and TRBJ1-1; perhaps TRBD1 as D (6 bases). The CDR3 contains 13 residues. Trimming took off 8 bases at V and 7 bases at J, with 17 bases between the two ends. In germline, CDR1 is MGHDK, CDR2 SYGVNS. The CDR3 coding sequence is TGTGCCAGCTCGTCTCGGGGGGCGGTTGAAGCTTTCTTT. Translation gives CASSSRGAVEAFF.

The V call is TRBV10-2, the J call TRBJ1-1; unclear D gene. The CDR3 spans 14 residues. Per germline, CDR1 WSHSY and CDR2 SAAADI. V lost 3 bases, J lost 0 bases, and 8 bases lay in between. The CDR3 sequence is CASSEAIMNTEAFF. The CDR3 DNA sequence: TGCGCCAGCAGTGAAGCAATCATGAACACTGAAGCTTTCTTT.

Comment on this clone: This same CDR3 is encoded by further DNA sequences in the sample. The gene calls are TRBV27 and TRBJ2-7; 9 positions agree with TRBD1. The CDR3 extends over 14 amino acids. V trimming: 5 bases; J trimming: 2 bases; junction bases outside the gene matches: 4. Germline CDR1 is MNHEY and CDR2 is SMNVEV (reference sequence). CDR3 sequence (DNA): TGTGCCAGCAGTAGAAGACAGGGGGCCTACGAGCAGTACTTC. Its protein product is CASSRRQGAYEQYF.